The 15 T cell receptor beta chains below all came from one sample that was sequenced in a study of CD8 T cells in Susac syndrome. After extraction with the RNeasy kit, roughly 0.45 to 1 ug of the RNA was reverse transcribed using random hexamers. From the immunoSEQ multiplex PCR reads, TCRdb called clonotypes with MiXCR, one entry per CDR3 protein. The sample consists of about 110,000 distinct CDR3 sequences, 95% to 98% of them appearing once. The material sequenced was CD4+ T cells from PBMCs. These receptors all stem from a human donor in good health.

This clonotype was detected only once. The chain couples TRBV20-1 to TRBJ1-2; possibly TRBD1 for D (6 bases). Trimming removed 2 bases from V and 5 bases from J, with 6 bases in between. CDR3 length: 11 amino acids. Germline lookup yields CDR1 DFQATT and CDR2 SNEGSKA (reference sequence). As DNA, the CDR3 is TGCAGTGCTAGACAGGGGTATGGCTACACCTTC. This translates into CSARQGYGYTF.

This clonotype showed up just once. The CDR3, as DNA: TGTGCCAGCAGCCCACAGGGCGGAAACACCATATATTTT. This codes for CASSPQGGNTIYF. The chain employs TRBV3-1 and TRBJ1-3, with D possibly TRBD1 on 6 matching bases. This CDR3 has 13 amino acids. Germline loops: CDR1 LGHDT, CDR2 YNNKEL (reference sequence). V was cut by 4 bases and J by 4 bases, with 8 bases left in between. Full variable domain (outside the CDR3, taken from reference TRBV3-1 and TRBJ1-3): DTAVSQTPKYLVTQMGNDKSIKCEQNLGHDTMYWYKQDSKKFLKIMFSYNNKELIINETVPNRFSPKSPDKAHLNLHINSLELGDSAVYFCASSPQGGNTIYFGEGSWLTVV.

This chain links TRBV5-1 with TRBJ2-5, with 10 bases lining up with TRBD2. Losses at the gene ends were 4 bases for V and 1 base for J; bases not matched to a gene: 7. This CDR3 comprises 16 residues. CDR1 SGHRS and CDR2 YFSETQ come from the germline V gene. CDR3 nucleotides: TGCGCCAGCAGCCCGGCTAGCGGGGGAATCCAAGAGACCCAGTACTTC. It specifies CASSPASGGIQETQYF.

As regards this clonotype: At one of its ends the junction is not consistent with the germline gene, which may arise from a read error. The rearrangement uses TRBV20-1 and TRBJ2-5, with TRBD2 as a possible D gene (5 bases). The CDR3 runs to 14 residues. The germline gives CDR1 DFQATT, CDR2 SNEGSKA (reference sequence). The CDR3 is CSAREGGRQETQYF. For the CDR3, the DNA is TGCAGTGCAAGAGAAGGAGGACGCCAAGAGACCCAGTACTTC.

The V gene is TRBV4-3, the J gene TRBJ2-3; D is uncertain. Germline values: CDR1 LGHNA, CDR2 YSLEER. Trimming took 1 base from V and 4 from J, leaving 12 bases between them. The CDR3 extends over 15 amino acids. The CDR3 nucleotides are TGCGCCAGCAGCCAAGTTCTTCGAGGCTCAGATACGCAGTATTTT. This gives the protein CASSQVLRGSDTQYF.

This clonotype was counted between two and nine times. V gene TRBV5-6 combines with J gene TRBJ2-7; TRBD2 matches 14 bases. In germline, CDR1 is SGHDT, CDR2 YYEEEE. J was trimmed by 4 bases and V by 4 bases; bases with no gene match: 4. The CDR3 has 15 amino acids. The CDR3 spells CASSPGLAGGYEQYF. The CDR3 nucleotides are TGTGCCAGCAGCCCAGGACTAGCGGGAGGATACGAGCAGTACTTC.

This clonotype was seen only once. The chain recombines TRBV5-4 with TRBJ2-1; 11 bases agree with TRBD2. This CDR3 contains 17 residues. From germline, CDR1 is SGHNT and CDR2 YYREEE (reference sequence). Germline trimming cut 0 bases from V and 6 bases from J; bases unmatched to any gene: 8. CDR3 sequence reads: CASSLVTLAGGANEQFF. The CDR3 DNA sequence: TGTGCCAGCAGCTTGGTTACCCTAGCGGGAGGCGCCAATGAGCAGTTCTTC.

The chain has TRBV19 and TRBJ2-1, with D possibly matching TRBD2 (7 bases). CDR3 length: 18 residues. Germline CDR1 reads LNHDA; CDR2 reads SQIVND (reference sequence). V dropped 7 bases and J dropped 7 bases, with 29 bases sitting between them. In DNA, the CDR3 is TGTGCCAGTAATTTGGGTGTACGAGGTACAGGGAGGGTGAATGAGCAGTTCTTC. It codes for CASNLGVRGTGRVNEQFF.

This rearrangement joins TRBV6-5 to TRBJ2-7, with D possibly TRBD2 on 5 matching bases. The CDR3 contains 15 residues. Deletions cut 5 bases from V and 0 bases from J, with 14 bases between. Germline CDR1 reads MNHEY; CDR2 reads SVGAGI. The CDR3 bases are TGTGCCAGCAGTCCCGGACTGTCGAGCTCCTACGAGCAGTACTTC. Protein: CASSPGLSSSYEQYF.

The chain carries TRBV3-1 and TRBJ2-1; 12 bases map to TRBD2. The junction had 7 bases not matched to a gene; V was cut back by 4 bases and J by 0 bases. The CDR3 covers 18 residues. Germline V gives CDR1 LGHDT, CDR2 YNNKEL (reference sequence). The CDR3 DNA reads TGTGCCAGCAGCCGATGGACTAGCGGGACCTACTCCTACAATGAGCAGTTCTTC. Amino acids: CASSRWTSGTYSYNEQFF.

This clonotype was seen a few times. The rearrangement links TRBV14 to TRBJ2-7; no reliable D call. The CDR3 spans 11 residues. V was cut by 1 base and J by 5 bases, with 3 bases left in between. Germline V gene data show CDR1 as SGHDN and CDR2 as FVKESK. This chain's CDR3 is CASSQAHEQYF. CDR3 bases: TGTGCCAGCAGCCAAGCCCACGAGCAGTACTTC.

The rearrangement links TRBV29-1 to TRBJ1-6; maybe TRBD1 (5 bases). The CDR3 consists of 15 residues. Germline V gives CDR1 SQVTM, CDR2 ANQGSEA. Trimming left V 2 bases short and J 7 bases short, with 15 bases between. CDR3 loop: CSVELYLGVNSPLHF. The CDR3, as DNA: TGCAGCGTTGAATTATACCTGGGGGTCAATTCACCCCTCCACTTT.

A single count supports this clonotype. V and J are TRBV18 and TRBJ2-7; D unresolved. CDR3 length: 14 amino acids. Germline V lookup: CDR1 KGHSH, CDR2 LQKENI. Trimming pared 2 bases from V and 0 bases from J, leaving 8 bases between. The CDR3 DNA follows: TGTGCCAGCTCACCAGCTTCATCCTCCTACGAGCAGTACTTC. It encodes CASSPASSSYEQYF.

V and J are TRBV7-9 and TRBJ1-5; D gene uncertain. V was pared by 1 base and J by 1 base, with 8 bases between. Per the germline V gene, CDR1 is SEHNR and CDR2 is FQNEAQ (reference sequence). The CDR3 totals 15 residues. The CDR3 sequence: CASSLGQSSNQPQHF. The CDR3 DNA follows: TGTGCCAGCAGCTTAGGGCAGTCGAGCAATCAGCCCCAGCATTTT. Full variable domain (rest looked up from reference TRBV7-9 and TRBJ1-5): DTGVSQNPRHKITKRGQNVTFRCDPISEHNRLYWYRQTLGQGPEFLTYFQNEAQLEKSRLLSDRFSAERPKGSFSTLEIQRTEQGDSAMYLCASSLGQSSNQPQHFGDGTRLSIL.

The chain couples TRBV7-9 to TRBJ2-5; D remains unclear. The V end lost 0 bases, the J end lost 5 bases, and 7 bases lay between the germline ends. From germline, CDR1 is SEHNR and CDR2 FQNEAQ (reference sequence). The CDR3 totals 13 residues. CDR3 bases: TGTGCCAGCAGCTTAGCCCCGGTCGAGACCCAGTACTTC. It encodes CASSLAPVETQYF.